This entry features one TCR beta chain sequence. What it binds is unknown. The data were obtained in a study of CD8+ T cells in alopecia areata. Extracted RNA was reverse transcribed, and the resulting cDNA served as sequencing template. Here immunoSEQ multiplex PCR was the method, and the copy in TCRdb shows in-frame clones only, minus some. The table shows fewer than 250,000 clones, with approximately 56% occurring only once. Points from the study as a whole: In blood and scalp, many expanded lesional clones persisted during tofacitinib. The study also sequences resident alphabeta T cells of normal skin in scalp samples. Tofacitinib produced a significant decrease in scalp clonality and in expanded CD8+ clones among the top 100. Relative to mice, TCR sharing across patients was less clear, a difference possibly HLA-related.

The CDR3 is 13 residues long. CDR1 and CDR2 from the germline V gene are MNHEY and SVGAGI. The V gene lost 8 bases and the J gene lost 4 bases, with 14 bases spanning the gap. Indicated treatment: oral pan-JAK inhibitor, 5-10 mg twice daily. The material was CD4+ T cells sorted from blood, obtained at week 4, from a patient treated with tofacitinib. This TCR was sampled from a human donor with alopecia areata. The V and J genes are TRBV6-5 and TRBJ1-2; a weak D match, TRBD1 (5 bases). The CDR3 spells CASALTGSYGYTF. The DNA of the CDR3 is TGTGCCAGCGCTCTCACAGGATCCTATGGCTACACCTTC.